These T cell receptor beta chains were read from a single sample in a study of T cells in Graves' hyperthyroidism and ophthalmopathy. TCRdb re-called the multiplex PCR reads with MiXCR, one entry per CDR3 protein. Of approximately 610,000 distinct CDR3 sequences listed, about a sixth are singletons. Sequenced input: blood. The receptor source for this set is a woman between 18 and 30 years old with Graves' hyperthyroidism. Each CDR3 is given with its conserved first and last residue. A D gene is named only where the DNA matches it firmly. Size is stated for part of the rows, as once, few or many counts, or as a class when the clone is expanded.

D	J	size	V	DNA	CDR3
NA	TRBJ2-5	NA	TRBV29-1	TGCAGCACCAGGGTTTTGGGAGAGACCCAGTACTTC	CSTRVLGETQYF
NA	TRBJ1-1	NA	TRBV7-8	TGTGCCAGCAGCTCTCGTCTTGGGGGTATGGTGGCTGAAGCTTTCTTT	CASSSRLGGMVAEAFF
TRBD1	TRBJ1-5	many	TRBV11-2	TGTGCCAGCAGTCGGGGACAGGCTGGCAATCAGCCCCAGCATTTT	CASSRGQAGNQPQHF
NA	TRBJ1-3	NA	TRBV19	TGTGCCAGTAGTATCAACCGACCCGTCTCTGGAAACACCATATATTTT	CASSINRPVSGNTIYF
NA	TRBJ1-5	few	TRBV28	TGTGCCAGCAGTACAGTAACAGGGTTGAGTCAGCCCCAGCATTTT	CASSTVTGLSQPQHF
NA	TRBJ1-5	NA	TRBV11-2	TGTGCCAGCGGGAAGGATAGCAATCAGCCCCAGCATTTT	CASGKDSNQPQHF
TRBD1	TRBJ1-2	few	TRBV19	TGTGCCAGTAGTACAGACAGGGGGGTTTTCTATGGCTACACCTTC	CASSTDRGVFYGYTF
TRBD2	TRBJ2-1	many	TRBV27	TGTGCCAGCAGTTCCTCCGGGACTAGCTCCTACAATGAGCAGTTCTTC	CASSSSGTSSYNEQFF
NA	TRBJ1-2	NA	TRBV7-9	TGTGCCAGCAGCTCCCCCCCTTGGGTGGGAAATAGTGGCTACACCTTC	CASSSPPWVGNSGYTF
NA	TRBJ2-5	few	TRBV29-1	TGCAGCGTCAAAGGGATACAAGAGACCCAGTACTTC	CSVKGIQETQYF
NA	TRBJ1-3	many	TRBV2	TGTGCCAGCAGTGAACTGGGAAAGGTGGCTGGAAACACCATATATTTT	CASSELGKVAGNTIYF
TRBD1	TRBJ1-2	many	TRBV20-1	TGCAGTGCTAGGACTGACAGGGCTAACTATGGCTACACCTTC	CSARTDRANYGYTF
NA	TRBJ1-1	many	TRBV6-1	TGTGCCAGCAGTGAGGTGACTGAGAACACTGAAGCTTTCTTT	CASSEVTENTEAFF
NA	TRBJ1-2	many	TRBV12-3/TRBV12-4	TGTGCCAGCAGTCGACAGGAATTCTATGGCTACACCTTC	CASSRQEFYGYTF
TRBD2	TRBJ2-7	many	TRBV10-3	TGTGCCATCAGTGAGTCCGTCTTTGGGACTAGCTACGAGCAGTACTTC	CAISESVFGTSYEQYF
NA	TRBJ2-7	many	TRBV20-1	TGCAGTGCTAGGCCCTTCCAGGAGAAACTCTACGAGCAGTACTTC	CSARPFQEKLYEQYF
NA	TRBJ2-5	many	TRBV7-9	TGTGCCAACGGCGGGACAGTCCAAGAGACCCAGTACTTC	CANGGTVQETQYF
NA	TRBJ2-5	many	TRBV20-1	TGCAGTGTCGCGGCTGTGAGGGATTCCTTGGAGACCCAGTACTTC	CSVAAVRDSLETQYF
TRBD2	TRBJ2-1	many	TRBV27	TGTGCCAGCACCCCCGGACTAGCGGGAGGGCCCCCGCAGTTCTTC	CASTPGLAGGPPQFF